These 29 T cell receptor beta chains were all obtained from the same sample, sequenced in a study of blood T cell repertoires in COVID-19 (dated by TCRdb to about 2020). Libraries came from the immunoSEQ multiplex PCR assay. Not all clones reach the TCRdb copy of this immuneACCESS table, which keeps in-frame sequences only. Checked studies attribute under half of the gap to unresolved V genes and leave the rest unexplained. The sample has roughly 300,000 clones on record, around 90% of them singletons. The ten largest clones take up around 1.1% of the sample. Sequences were obtained from PBMCs or T cells enriched from blood (not recorded which). The receptors originated from a woman in her thirties who had recovered from COVID-19.

The chain joins TRBV10-2 to TRBJ2-7, with D possibly TRBD1 on 6 matching bases. The V gene's germline CDR1 is WSHSY and CDR2 SAAADI. With 6 bases removed from V and 0 bases from J, the gap between germline ends came to 12 bases. CDR3 size: 14 residues. The CDR3 DNA follows: TGCGCCAGCAGCCGGACAGAAAGCTCCTACGAGCAGTACTTC. This sequence encodes CASSRTESSYEQYF.

The V gene is TRBV5-4, the J gene TRBJ2-1; 14 nucleotides agree with TRBD2. The V segment lost 4 bases and the J segment 8 bases; nucleotides outside the gene matches: 8. Germline loops: CDR1 SGHNT, CDR2 YYREEE (reference sequence). The CDR3 length is 16 residues. CDR3 sequence: CASSPPGLAGEDEQFF. CDR3 in DNA: TGTGCCAGCAGCCCACCGGGACTAGCGGGAGAGGATGAGCAGTTCTTC.

This clone came up a few times. V gene TRBV4-2 combines with J gene TRBJ2-2; 8 bases line up with TRBD2. The CDR3 contains 18 residues. Trimming removed 3 bases from V and 0 bases from J; junction bases left unmatched: 9. Looked up from germline, CDR1 is LGHNA and CDR2 is YNFKEQ. CDR3 bases: TGTGCCAGCAGCCATCTGGGAATGACTAGCGCGAACACCGGGGAGCTGTTTTTT. Encoded protein: CASSHLGMTSANTGELFF.

This clone was seen a handful of times. This sample includes further DNA sequences coding for the same CDR3. This chain joins TRBV5-1 and TRBJ2-1; maybe TRBD2 (5 bases). Germline-derived CDR1 and CDR2 are SGHRS and YFSETQ. Trimming took 4 bases from V and 6 from J, leaving 8 bases between them. CDR3 length: 12 amino acids. The CDR3: CASSVLGNEQFF. CDR3 nucleotides: TGCGCCAGCAGCGTACTAGGCAATGAGCAGTTCTTC.

DNA of the CDR3: TGTGCCAGCAGCTTGGGATGGACAGTCAATCAGCCCCAGCATTTT. Its protein is CASSLGWTVNQPQHF. The chain uses TRBV5-6 and TRBJ1-5; tentatively, D is TRBD1 (6 bases). The V and J ends lost 0 bases and 3 bases respectively, with 10 bases between them. In germline, CDR1 is SGHDT, CDR2 YYEEEE. CDR3 length equals 15 residues.

The chain has TRBV11-2 and TRBJ1-2; 7 bases agree with TRBD1. V was clipped by 5 bases and J by 5 bases; unmatched bases: 17. CDR1 is SGHAT, CDR2 FQNNGV, per germline. CDR3 length: 17 amino acids. The CDR3 region is CASSHRLQRDSEYGYTF. CDR3 in DNA: TGTGCCAGCAGCCATAGATTACAAAGGGACAGCGAGTATGGCTACACCTTC.

This chain links TRBV7-2 with TRBJ2-7; D not certain. This CDR3 contains 13 residues. The germline V and J ends were trimmed by 2 bases and 3 bases, with 8 bases remaining between them. Germline V lookup: CDR1 SGHTA, CDR2 FQGNSA. CDR3 protein: CASSLRQDYEQYF. CDR3 coding DNA: TGTGCCAGCAGCTTAAGGCAGGACTACGAGCAGTACTTC. Based on the CDR3 plus reference TRBV7-2 and TRBJ2-7, the full variable domain is GAGVSQSPSNKVTEKGKDVELRCDPISGHTALYWYRQSLGQGLEFLIYFQGNSAPDKSGLPSDRFSAERTGGSVSTLTIQRTQQEDSAVYLCASSLRQDYEQYFGPGTRLTVT.

The chain employs TRBV7-9 and TRBJ2-2; the D gene is possibly TRBD2 (6 bases). Germline-derived CDR1 and CDR2 are SEHNR and FQNEAQ (reference sequence). Trimming pared 3 bases from V and 0 bases from J, leaving 11 bases between. This CDR3 has 16 residues. The CDR3 loop is CASSFEAGSNTGELFF. The CDR3, as DNA: TGTGCCAGCAGCTTTGAGGCGGGATCGAACACCGGGGAGCTGTTTTTT.

The V call is TRBV7-9, the J call TRBJ2-1; 12 bases are a match to TRBD2. The CDR3 has 15 amino acids. Trimming cost V 6 bases and J 4 bases; bases outside gene matches: 4. The germline V gene encodes CDR1 SEHNR and CDR2 FQNEAQ (reference sequence). The CDR3 spells CASSQTSGRYNEQFF. The CDR3 DNA sequence: TGTGCCAGCAGTCAGACTAGCGGGAGATACAATGAGCAGTTCTTC.

The chain employs TRBV3-1 (or the pseudogene TRBV3-2) and TRBJ2-3; perhaps TRBD2 as D (5 bases). The CDR3 is 14 amino acids. The germline V gene encodes CDR1 LGHDT and CDR2 YNNKEL (reference sequence). Trimming removed 3 bases at V and 2 bases at J, with 9 bases between. This chain's CDR3 is CASSQTTNTDTQYF. DNA of the CDR3: TGTGCCAGCAGCCAGACTACTAACACAGATACGCAGTATTTT.

The count of this clone is one. The DNA of the CDR3 is TGTGCCAGCAGTTCCGGGACAGGGGGCATTGACAATTCACCCCTCCACTTT. Translating gives CASSSGTGGIDNSPLHF. The gene calls are TRBV28 and TRBJ1-6, with 12 nucleotides matching TRBD1. Germline V gene data show CDR1 as MDHEN and CDR2 as SYDVKM. The J segment lost 7 bases and the V segment lost 4 bases, leaving 8 bases of the junction unmatched. This CDR3 contains 17 residues.

The V call is TRBV7-2, the J call TRBJ2-5; D not resolved. The CDR3 consists of 12 residues. Germline CDR1 reads SGHTA; CDR2 reads FQGNSA. Trimming left V 5 bases short and J 5 bases short, with 9 bases between. As DNA, the CDR3 is TGTGCCAGCAGCCGAAGCAGGGAGACCCAGTACTTC. Its translation is CASSRSRETQYF.

Details on this clone: Other DNA sequences in the same sample also yield this CDR3. The chain links TRBV2 to TRBJ1-3; D may be TRBD1 (6 bases). The CDR3 is made up of 13 amino acids. V was clipped by 6 bases and J by 4 bases, with 10 bases between them. Germline V gene sequence: CDR1 SNHLY, CDR2 FYNNEI. The CDR3 loop is CASRSGQGNTIYF. Here the CDR3 DNA reads TGTGCCAGCAGGAGCGGACAGGGAAACACCATATATTTT. Full variable domain (outside the CDR3, taken from reference TRBV2 and TRBJ1-3): EPEVTQTPSHQVTQMGQEVILRCVPISNHLYFYWYRQILGQKVEFLVSFYNNEISEKSEIFDDQFSVERPDGSNFTLKIRSTKLEDSAMYFCASRSGQGNTIYFGEGSWLTVV.

The V call is TRBV30, the J call TRBJ2-7; TRBD1 might be the D (6 bases). V was shortened by 4 bases and J by 3 bases, with 16 bases between the two germline ends. The CDR3 length is 14 residues. CDR1 and CDR2 from the germline V gene are GTSNPN and SVGIG (reference sequence). CDR3 bases: TGTGCCTGGAAGGATACCGGACAGTTCTACGAGCAGTACTTC. It codes for CAWKDTGQFYEQYF. The full variable domain, with the rest looked up from reference TRBV30 and TRBJ2-7, is SQTIHQWPATLVQPVGSPLSLECTVEGTSNPNLYWYRQAAGRGLQLLFYSVGIGQISSEVPQNLSASRPQDRQFILSSKKLLLSDSGFYLCAWKDTGQFYEQYFGPGTRLTVT.

V gene TRBV7-2 combines with J gene TRBJ1-5; no reliable D call. V lost 1 base, J lost 5 bases, and 6 bases lay in between. The CDR3 extends over 13 amino acids. CDR1 is SGHTA and CDR2 is FQGNSA in the germline V gene. The CDR3 coding sequence is TGTGCCAGCAGCTTAGGGCTAGATCAGCCCCAGCATTTT. Its protein is CASSLGLDQPQHF.

V and J are TRBV9 and TRBJ1-3, with D possibly TRBD1 on 6 matching bases. This CDR3 has 18 residues. Germline V gives CDR1 SGDLS, CDR2 YYNGEE. The germline V and J ends were trimmed by 3 bases and 0 bases, with 19 bases remaining between them. The CDR3 is CASSGQGTVDSSGNTIYF. The CDR3 DNA is TGTGCCAGCAGCGGGCAGGGGACGGTAGATTCCTCTGGAAACACCATATATTTT.

This rearrangement joins TRBV18 to TRBJ2-7; 7 positions match TRBD1. The V and J ends lost 5 bases and 4 bases, in that order; junction bases with no gene match: 5. Germline CDR1 and CDR2: KGHSH and LQKENI. The CDR3 contains 13 residues. The CDR3 region has the DNA TGTGCCAGCTCAGCGACAGGGCTATACGAGCAGTACTTC. This sequence encodes CASSATGLYEQYF.

The chain is built from TRBV28 and TRBJ2-3, with TRBD2 matching 10 bases. Trimming took 5 bases from V and 1 from J; bases not matched to a gene: 6. Germline CDR1 reads MDHEN; CDR2 reads SYDVKM. The CDR3 is 16 residues long. CDR3 nucleotides: TGTGCCAGCAGTCACCGACTAGCGGGCGGCACAGATACGCAGTATTTT. It codes for CASSHRLAGGTDTQYF. Complete variable domain (other parts from reference TRBV28 and TRBJ2-3): DVKVTQSSRYLVKRTGEKVFLECVQDMDHENMFWYRQDPGLGLRLIYFSYDVKMKEKGDIPEGYSVSREKKERFSLILESASTNQTSMYLCASSHRLAGGTDTQYFGPGTRLTVL.

The chain carries TRBV29-1 and TRBJ2-7, with 10 bases identical to TRBD1. The V gene's germline CDR1 is SQVTM and CDR2 ANQGSEA. CDR3 length: 13 amino acids. V shed 8 bases, J shed 2 bases, and the junction held 6 bases outside the gene matches. DNA for the CDR3: TGCAGCACAGGACAGGGGGGGGCCTACGAGCAGTACTTC. Its protein is CSTGQGGAYEQYF.

The chain links TRBV30 to TRBJ1-1, with 7 bases fitting TRBD1. Trimming removed 2 bases from V and 0 bases from J; junction bases left unmatched: 3. CDR3 length: 14 amino acids. The germline V gene encodes CDR1 GTSNPN and CDR2 SVGIG (reference sequence). The CDR3 DNA sequence: TGTGCCTGGAGTCCGGGACAGCTGAACACTGAAGCTTTCTTT. Translation gives CAWSPGQLNTEAFF.

The rearrangement joins TRBV11-3 to TRBJ2-3; TRBD1 aligns across 8 bases. CDR1 is SGHNT, CDR2 YENEEA, per germline. V was pared by 1 base and J by 0 bases, with 3 bases of the junction left unmatched. The CDR3 extends over 16 amino acids. CDR3 sequence: CASSLAHRGSTDTQYF. The CDR3, as DNA: TGTGCCAGCAGCTTAGCCCACAGGGGGAGCACAGATACGCAGTATTTT.

The table lists this clone with a few counts. The chain carries TRBV30 and TRBJ1-3, with D possibly TRBD1 on 5 matching bases. Germline values: CDR1 GTSNPN, CDR2 SVGIG (reference sequence). The germline V and J ends were trimmed by 0 bases and 0 bases, with 18 bases remaining between them. The CDR3 covers 18 residues. The CDR3 here is CAWSVLGLGTYSGNTIYF. As DNA, the CDR3 is TGTGCCTGGAGTGTATTGGGGCTGGGTACCTACTCTGGAAACACCATATATTTT.

The chain couples TRBV7-2 to TRBJ2-1; D possibly corresponds to TRBD2 (5 bases). The germline V gene encodes CDR1 SGHTA and CDR2 FQGNSA. V lost 4 bases and J 2 bases, leaving 15 bases between the germline ends. The CDR3 has 16 residues. CDR3 residues: CASSSHPGKTYNEQFF. The CDR3 coding sequence is TGTGCCAGCAGCTCCCACCCCGGGAAGACCTACAATGAGCAGTTCTTC.

The rearrangement joins TRBV7-9 to TRBJ2-7; no clear D gene. V lost 1 base and J lost 3, with 7 bases in between. From germline, CDR1 is SEHNR and CDR2 FQNEAQ (reference sequence). CDR3 length: 13 amino acids. CDR3 loop: CASSLVSGYEQYF. DNA of the CDR3: TGTGCCAGCAGCTTAGTGTCGGGCTACGAGCAGTACTTC. The complete variable domain, with remaining parts taken from reference TRBV7-9 and TRBJ2-7, reads DTGVSQNPRHKITKRGQNVTFRCDPISEHNRLYWYRQTLGQGPEFLTYFQNEAQLEKSRLLSDRFSAERPKGSFSTLEIQRTEQGDSAMYLCASSLVSGYEQYFGPGTRLTVT.

The chain couples TRBV3-1 (or the pseudogene TRBV3-2) to TRBJ1-4, with D tentatively TRBD1 (5 bases). The germline CDR1 and CDR2 sequences are LGHDT and YNNKEL (reference sequence). The ends were cut back, 0 bases at V and 4 bases at J, with 9 bases in the middle. The CDR3 spans 15 residues. The CDR3 DNA follows: TGTGCCAGCAGCCAAGATCAAAGGGGTAATGAAAAACTGTTTTTT. It codes for CASSQDQRGNEKLFF.

The chain carries TRBV28 and TRBJ2-7; 9 bases agree with TRBD1. V was pared by 1 base and J by 2 bases, with 3 bases of the junction left unmatched. The germline CDR1 and CDR2 sequences are MDHEN and SYDVKM. The CDR3 runs 15 residues. The CDR3 region is CASSLFWTGAYEQYF. In nucleotides, the CDR3 is TGTGCCAGCAGTTTATTCTGGACAGGGGCCTACGAGCAGTACTTC.

The V and J genes are TRBV7-9 and TRBJ2-7, with 8 bases lining up with TRBD1. CDR3 size: 15 residues. Germline V CDR1 and CDR2: SEHNR, FQNEAQ (reference sequence). Trimming took 5 bases from V and 3 from J; bases not matched to a gene: 9. The CDR3 DNA reads as TGTGCCAGCAGCCCCCGGACAGGGTTCTTCTACGAGCAGTACTTC. Amino acid sequence: CASSPRTGFFYEQYF.

The J gene is TRBJ2-1, the V gene TRBV7-3; 9 bases match TRBD1. The length of the CDR3 is 14 residues. Germline V gives CDR1 SGHTA, CDR2 FQGTGA. Losses at the gene ends were 3 bases for V and 6 bases for J; bases not matched to a gene: 3. CDR3 nucleotide sequence: TGTGCCAGCAGCTTCGGGACAGGGTTCAATGAGCAGTTCTTC. It codes for CASSFGTGFNEQFF.

The chain is built from TRBV14 and TRBJ2-7; TRBD2 matches 7 bases. From germline, CDR1 is SGHDN and CDR2 FVKESK. Trimming at V came to 1 base and at J to 0 bases, leaving 12 bases not matched to a gene. The CDR3 is made up of 18 amino acids. The CDR3: CASSQGLRSGLSSYEQYF. CDR3 bases: TGTGCCAGCAGCCAAGGACTACGTAGCGGGCTGAGCTCCTACGAGCAGTACTTC.